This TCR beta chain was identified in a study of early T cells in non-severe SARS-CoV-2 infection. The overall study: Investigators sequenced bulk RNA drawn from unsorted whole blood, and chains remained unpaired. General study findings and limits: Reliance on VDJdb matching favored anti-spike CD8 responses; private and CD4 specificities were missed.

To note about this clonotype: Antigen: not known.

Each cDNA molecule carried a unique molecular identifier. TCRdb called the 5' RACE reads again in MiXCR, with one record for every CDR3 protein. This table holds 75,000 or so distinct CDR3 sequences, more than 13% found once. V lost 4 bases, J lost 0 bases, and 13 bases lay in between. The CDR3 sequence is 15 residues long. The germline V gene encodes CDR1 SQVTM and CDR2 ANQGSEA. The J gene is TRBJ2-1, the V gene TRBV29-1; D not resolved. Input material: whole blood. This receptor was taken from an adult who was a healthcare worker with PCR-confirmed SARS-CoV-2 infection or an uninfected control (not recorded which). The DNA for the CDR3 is TGCAGCGTTGTCGGGCTGTCGAGCTCCTACAATGAGCAGTTCTTC. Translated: CSVVGLSSSYNEQFF.